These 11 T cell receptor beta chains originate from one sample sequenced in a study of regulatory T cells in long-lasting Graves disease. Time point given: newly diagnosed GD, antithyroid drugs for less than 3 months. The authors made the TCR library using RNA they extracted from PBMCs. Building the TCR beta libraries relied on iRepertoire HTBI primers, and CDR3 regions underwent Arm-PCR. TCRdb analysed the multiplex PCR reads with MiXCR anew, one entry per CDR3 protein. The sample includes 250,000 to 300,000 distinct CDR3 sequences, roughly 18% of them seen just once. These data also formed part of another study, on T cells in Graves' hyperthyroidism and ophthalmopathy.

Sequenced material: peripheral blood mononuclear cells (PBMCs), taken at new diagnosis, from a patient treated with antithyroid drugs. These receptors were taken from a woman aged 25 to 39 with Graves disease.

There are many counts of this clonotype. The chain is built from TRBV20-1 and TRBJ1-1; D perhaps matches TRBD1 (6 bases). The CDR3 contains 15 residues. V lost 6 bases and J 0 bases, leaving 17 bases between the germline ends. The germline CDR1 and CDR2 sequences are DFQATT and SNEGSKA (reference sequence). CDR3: CSAGADRLMNTEAFF. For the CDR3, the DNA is TGCAGTGCGGGGGCAGATCGCTTAATGAACACTGAAGCTTTCTTT.

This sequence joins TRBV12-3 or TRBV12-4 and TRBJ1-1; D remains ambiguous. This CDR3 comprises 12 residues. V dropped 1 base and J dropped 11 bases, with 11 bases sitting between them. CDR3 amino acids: CASSLVNRRAFF. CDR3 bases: TGTGCCAGCAGTTTAGTCAATCGCCGGGCTTTCTTT.

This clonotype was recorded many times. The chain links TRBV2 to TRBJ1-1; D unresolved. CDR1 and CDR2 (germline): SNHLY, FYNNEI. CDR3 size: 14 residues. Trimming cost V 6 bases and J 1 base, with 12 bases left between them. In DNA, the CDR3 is TGTGCCAGCAGGGCCTCCTGGGGGAACACTGAAGCTTTCTTT. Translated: CASRASWGNTEAFF.

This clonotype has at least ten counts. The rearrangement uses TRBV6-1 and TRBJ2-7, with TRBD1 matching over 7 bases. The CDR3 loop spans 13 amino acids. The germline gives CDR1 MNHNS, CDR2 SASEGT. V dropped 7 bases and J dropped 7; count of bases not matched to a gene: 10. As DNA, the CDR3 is TGTGCCAGCAAAAGACAGGGAGCACGGGAGCAGTACTTC. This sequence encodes CASKRQGAREQYF.

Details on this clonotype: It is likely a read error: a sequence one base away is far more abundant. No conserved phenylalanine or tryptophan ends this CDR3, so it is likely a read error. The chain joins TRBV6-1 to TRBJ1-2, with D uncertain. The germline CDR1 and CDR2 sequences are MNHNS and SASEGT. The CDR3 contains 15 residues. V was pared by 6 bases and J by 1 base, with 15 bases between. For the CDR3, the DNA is TGTGCCAGCAGCTTACCTGCAGGATTTAACTATGGCTACACCTCC. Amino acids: CASSLPAGFNYGYTS.

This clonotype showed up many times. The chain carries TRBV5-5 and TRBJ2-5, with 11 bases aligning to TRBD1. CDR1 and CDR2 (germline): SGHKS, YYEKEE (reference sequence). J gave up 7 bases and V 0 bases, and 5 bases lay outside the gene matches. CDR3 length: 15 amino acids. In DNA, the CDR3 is TGTGCCAGCAGCTTGGAGGGACAGGGGGGAGCGACCCAGTACTTC. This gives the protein CASSLEGQGGATQYF.

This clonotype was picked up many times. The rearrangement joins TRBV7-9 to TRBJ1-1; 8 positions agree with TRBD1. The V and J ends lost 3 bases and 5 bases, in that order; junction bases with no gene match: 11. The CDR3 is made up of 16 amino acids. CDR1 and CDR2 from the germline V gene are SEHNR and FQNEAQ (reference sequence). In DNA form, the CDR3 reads TGTGCCAGCAGCTTCTGGCCAGGGGGCAGGGAAACTGAAGCTTTCTTT. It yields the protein CASSFWPGGRETEAFF.

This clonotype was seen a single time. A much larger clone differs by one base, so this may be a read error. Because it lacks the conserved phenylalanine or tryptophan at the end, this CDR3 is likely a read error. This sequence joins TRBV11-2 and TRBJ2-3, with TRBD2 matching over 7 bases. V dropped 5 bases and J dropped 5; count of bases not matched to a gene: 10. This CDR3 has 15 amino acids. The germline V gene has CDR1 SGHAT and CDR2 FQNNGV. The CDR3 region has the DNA TGTGCCAGCAGCGAGGGTGGGGGGGACCAAGATACGCAGTATCTT. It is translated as CASSEGGGDQDTQYL.

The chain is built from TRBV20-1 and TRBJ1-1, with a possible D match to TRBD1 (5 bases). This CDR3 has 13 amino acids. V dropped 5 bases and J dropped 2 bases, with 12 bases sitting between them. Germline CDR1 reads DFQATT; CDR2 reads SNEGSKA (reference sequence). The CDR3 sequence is CSAGGGNNTEAFF. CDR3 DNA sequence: TGCAGTGCTGGGGGGGGGAACAACACTGAAGCTTTCTTT.

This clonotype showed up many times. In DNA, the CDR3 is TGTGCCAGCAGCTTAAGTCAGGGGTTGGGTGAGCAGTTCTTC. This encodes CASSLSQGLGEQFF. The gene calls are TRBV7-9 and TRBJ2-1; tentatively, D is TRBD1 (6 bases). Germline CDR1 is SEHNR and CDR2 is FQNEAQ (reference sequence). This CDR3 contains 14 residues. The V end was cut by 2 bases, the J end by 9 bases, with 14 bases between. The full variable domain, completed using reference TRBV7-9 and TRBJ2-1, is DTGVSQNPRHKITKRGQNVTFRCDPISEHNRLYWYRQTLGQGPEFLTYFQNEAQLEKSRLLSDRFSAERPKGSFSTLEIQRTEQGDSAMYLCASSLSQGLGEQFFGPGTRLTVL.

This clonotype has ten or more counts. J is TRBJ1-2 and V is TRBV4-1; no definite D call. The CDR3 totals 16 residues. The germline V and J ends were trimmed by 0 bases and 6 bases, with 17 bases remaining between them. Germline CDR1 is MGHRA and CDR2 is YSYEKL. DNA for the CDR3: TGCGCCAGCAGCCAAGATTCGTACAGATTCTTCGATGGCTACACCTTC. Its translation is CASSQDSYRFFDGYTF.